The T cell receptor (beta chain) described here comes from a study of cytomegalovirus exposure and HLA in healthy donors. The germline V gene has CDR1 SGHVS and CDR2 FQNEAQ. V was trimmed by 2 bases and J by 3 bases, leaving 8 bases between them. The CDR3 covers 13 residues. The donors were part of the validation cohort of more than 90 subjects. That cohort was separate from the first cohort, which comprised several hundred subjects. TCRdb's table, derived via immunoSEQ multiplex PCR, lists solely in-frame clones and lacks some. The sample includes about 180,000 clones, less than 85% of them seen just once. Findings of the study overall: Generally TCR sequences proved uncommon, though certain public TCRs appeared in numerous donors. Reports showed the classifier diagnosing cytomegalovirus status with high specificity and sensitivity. First-cohort TCR clusters tended to co-occur in the approximately 110 validation repertoires, a later analysis found.

This clone was seen a handful of times. The antigen is undetermined. The chain employs TRBV7-8 and TRBJ2-7; D gene ambiguous. This TCR was sampled from a man aged 18-30 years in good health and CMV-seropositive. Sequencing input: PBMCs. CDR3 in DNA: TGTGCCAGCAGCTTAAATGAGCACTACGAGCAGTACTTC. It encodes CASSLNEHYEQYF.